This T cell receptor beta chain was recovered during a study of regulatory T cells in long-lasting Graves disease. Trimming stripped 4 bases from V and 2 bases from J, with 14 bases between. The CDR3 length is 15 residues. Germline lookup yields CDR1 MRHNA and CDR2 SNTAGT. With iRepertoire HTBI primers and Arm-PCR of CDR3 regions, TCR beta libraries were built. In TCRdb, the multiplex PCR reads were re-called with MiXCR into one record per CDR3 protein. Of a few hundred thousand distinct CDR3 sequences in the sample, less than 25% were seen once. Findings and caveats of the study: Accuracy could have been hurt by small sample size.

The time point is: persistent/refractory GD, antithyroid drugs over 5 years with positive TRAb. There was RNA extracted from PBMCs, and the TCR library was made from it. This clonotype was counted between two and nine times. Its antigen remains unidentified. The sequence was collected from a female donor with Graves disease. Sample: peripheral blood mononuclear cells (PBMCs), taken when the disease was refractory, from a patient treated with antithyroid drugs. The V gene is TRBV6-4, the J gene TRBJ1-1; D unclear. CDR3 sequence: CASSAAPGPNTEAFF. The CDR3, as DNA: TGTGCCAGCAGTGCCGCACCTGGGCCTAACACTGAAGCTTTCTTT.